This TCR beta chain originates from a study of cytotoxic CD8 clonotypes in ibrutinib-treated CLL. Study in general: Within the patient group, 11 were relapsed/refractory and approximately 15 treatment-naive, and about 18 were IGHV unmutated.

Remarks on this clone: Its cognate antigen is unknown.

Investigators sought sequencing depths of between 1 in 200,000 and 1 in 1 million T cells. The data were produced by immunoSEQ multiplex PCR, yet TCRdb's version contains in-frame clones alone and is incomplete. The data show approximately 150,000 clones, 70% to 80% seen once. Study-wide points: Collection times varied between progressing and sustained-remission patients.

The TCR sequence derives from a human donor with chronic lymphocytic leukemia. Here the sequenced sample was PBMCs, taken after 12 months of ibrutinib treatment.

The CDR3 is CASSSGTGLDKLFF. CDR3 nucleotides: TGTGCCAGCAGCTCGGGGACAGGGTTGGATAAACTGTTTTTT. The chain has TRBV7-9 and TRBJ1-4, with 9 bases aligning to TRBD1. Trimming at V came to 4 bases and at J to 11 bases, leaving 8 bases not matched to a gene. CDR1 SEHNR and CDR2 FQNEAQ come from the germline V gene (reference sequence). The CDR3 consists of 14 residues.